This T cell receptor (beta chain) is drawn from a study of shared clonotypes between healthy human individuals. General observations from the study: Specimens sampled were limited to blood, with tissue repertoires likely differing. Deeper or shallower sequencing was expected to change how clonotypes are shared among donors.

TCRdb's copy holds only in-frame clones and misses some; the assay was immunoSEQ multiplex PCR. The table shows 2 million to 2.5 million clones, with approximately 96% occurring only once. J gave up 5 bases and V 4 bases, and 5 bases lay outside the gene matches. CDR1 and CDR2 (germline): SQVTM, ANQGSEA. The CDR3 is 12 residues long. Remarks on this clone: Its target is unknown.

The sequenced material came from naive CD4+ T cells sorted from blood. Subset meaning: CD45RA+ positively selected. The rearrangement links TRBV29-1 to TRBJ2-7, with 7 bases aligning to TRBD1. This TCR was sampled from a man younger than 35 in good health. CDR3 nucleotides: TGCAGCGTTGGAACAGGGGTGAACGAGCAGTACTTC. Amino acid sequence: CSVGTGVNEQYF.